This record looks at one T cell receptor beta chain sequence and its context. The antigen remains undetermined. This sample is part of a study of vaccination effects on CD4 cells after COVID-19. Study-wide background: The median interval between the second dose and post-vaccine sampling was 72 days.

Assay used: immunoSEQ multiplex PCR; TCRdb lists only in-frame clones, some missing. The repertoire holds some 69,000 clones, with around 69% as singletons. Cells that had been cultured for approximately eleven days were the source of isolated CD4+ T cells. Everyone in the study got two shots of either the BNT162b2 or mRNA-1273 vaccine. Nucleocapsid antibodies stayed negative before and after vaccination, showing no earlier SARS-CoV-2 infection. V was pared by 6 bases and J by 5 bases, with 13 bases between. The CDR3 length is 13 residues. The germline V gene encodes CDR1 MDHEN and CDR2 SYDVKM. The source was CD4+ T cells from PBMCs cultured without peptide, collected after COVID-19 vaccination. This TCR derives from a human donor who received a COVID-19 vaccine. The chain recombines TRBV28 with TRBJ1-2, with D hard to call. Written as DNA, the CDR3 is TGTGCCAGCAGACTCTATTCAGGTTATGGCTACACCTTC. It translates to CASRLYSGYGYTF.